The clone carrying this TCR beta chain was seen a few times. Its target is unknown. The data are from a study of T-cell memory formation after mild COVID-19. Study-wide context: The TCR clusters were mostly specific to one donor. General observations from the study: Mostly located in CM and EM were contracting CD4+ clones, with contracting CD8+ clones located in EMRA. Pre-infection memory showed some responding clones, and this suggested that cross-reactive memory joined.

cDNA libraries for TCR alpha and TCR beta, carrying sample barcodes and UMIs, came from 5'RACE with constant-segment primers. Via MiXCR, TCRdb re-called the 5' RACE reads, giving one row per CDR3 protein. The sample holds approximately 240,000 distinct CDR3 sequences, approximately 16% seen once. Sequenced input: PBMCs or a T cell subset sorted from them (not recorded which). This clonotype originated in a young man who had mild COVID-19 (a few samples of this study predate the infection). Cell type and time point are not known.

In nucleotides, the CDR3 is TGCGCCAGCAGGACAGGGGGTTTGGCTAATGAAAAACTGTTTTTT. Protein: CASRTGGLANEKLFF. This rearrangement joins TRBV5-1 to TRBJ1-4; 9 bases map to TRBD1. CDR1 and CDR2 from the germline V gene are SGHRS and YFSETQ. CDR3 length: 15 residues. The V and J ends lost 5 bases and 3 bases, in that order; junction bases with no gene match: 5.